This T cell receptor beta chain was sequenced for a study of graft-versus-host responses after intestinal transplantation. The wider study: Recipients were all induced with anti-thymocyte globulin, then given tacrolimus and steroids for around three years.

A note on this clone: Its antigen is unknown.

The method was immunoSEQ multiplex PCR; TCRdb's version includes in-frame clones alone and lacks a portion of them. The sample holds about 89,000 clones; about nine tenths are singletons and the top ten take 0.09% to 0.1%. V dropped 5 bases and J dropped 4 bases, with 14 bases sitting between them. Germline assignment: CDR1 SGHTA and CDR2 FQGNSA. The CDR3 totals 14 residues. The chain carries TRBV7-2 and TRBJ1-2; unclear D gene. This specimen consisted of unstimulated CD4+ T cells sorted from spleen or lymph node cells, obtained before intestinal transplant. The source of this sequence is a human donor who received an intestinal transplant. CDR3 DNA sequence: TGTGCCAGCAGCGCTCATTCGGACTTCTATGGCTACACCTTC. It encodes CASSAHSDFYGYTF.